Listed below are T cell receptor beta chains from one sample, sequenced in a study of T cell responses to AZD1222 COVID-19 vaccine. Sequencing was performed with immunoSEQ multiplex PCR; in TCRdb, only in-frame clones are kept and a portion is missing. The table includes 100,000 to 150,000 clones, 75% to 95% detected once. The sample here was peripheral blood, taken on day 0 of AZD1222 vaccination. All receptors come from an adult in good health. The CDR3 runs from the conserved cysteine through the conserved F or W. A D gene is named only where the DNA matches it firmly. Clone size is shown for a subset of rows, as once, few, many or a class of expanded clone.

d_gene: .; len: 14; j_gene: TRBJ2-7; abundance: .; v_gene: TRBV9; CDR3aa: CASSVSQNSYEQYF; CDR3nt: TGTGCCAGCAGCGTCTCACAGAACTCCTACGAGCAGTACTTC
d_gene: .; len: 13; j_gene: TRBJ1-1; abundance: once; v_gene: TRBV4-3; CDR3aa: CASSLRGGTEAFF; CDR3nt: TGCGCCAGCAGCCTACGCGGAGGGACTGAAGCTTTCTTT
d_gene: TRBD2; len: 16; j_gene: TRBJ2-1; abundance: .; v_gene: TRBV10-3; CDR3aa: CAISESGLAGGNEQFF; CDR3nt: TGTGCCATCAGTGAGTCTGGACTAGCGGGGGGCAATGAGCAGTTCTTC
d_gene: .; len: 17; j_gene: TRBJ2-7; abundance: .; v_gene: TRBV11-1; CDR3aa: CASSLARGRRVDNEQYF; CDR3nt: TGTGCCAGCAGCTTAGCGCGAGGAAGGAGGGTGGACAACGAGCAGTACTTC
d_gene: TRBD1; len: 13; j_gene: TRBJ1-2; abundance: .; v_gene: TRBV28; CDR3aa: CAVGGARGPGYTF; CDR3nt: TGTGCCGTGGGGGGAGCCAGGGGGCCCGGCTACACCTTC
d_gene: .; len: 13; j_gene: TRBJ1-5; abundance: .; v_gene: TRBV6-5; CDR3aa: CASRGPNNQPQHF; CDR3nt: TGTGCCAGCAGGGGGCCGAACAATCAGCCCCAGCATTTT
d_gene: TRBD1; len: 16; j_gene: TRBJ1-2; abundance: .; v_gene: TRBV5-1; CDR3aa: CASNDRERVGNYGYTF; CDR3nt: TGCGCCAGCAATGACAGGGAGCGGGTTGGGAACTATGGCTACACCTTC
d_gene: TRBD1; len: 13; j_gene: TRBJ1-1; abundance: .; v_gene: TRBV7-2; CDR3aa: CASGTAENTEAFF; CDR3nt: TGTGCCAGTGGGACAGCCGAGAACACTGAAGCTTTCTTT
d_gene: TRBD2; len: 17; j_gene: TRBJ2-1; abundance: .; v_gene: TRBV4-2; CDR3aa: CASSQGVAGAGHNEQFF; CDR3nt: TGTGCCAGCAGCCAGGGGGTAGCGGGGGCAGGCCACAATGAGCAGTTCTTC
d_gene: .; len: 15; j_gene: TRBJ1-2; abundance: once; v_gene: TRBV6-5; CDR3aa: CATLSREGSNYGYTF; CDR3nt: TGTGCCACTCTCAGCCGGGAGGGCTCTAACTATGGCTACACCTTC